The 13 T cell receptor beta chains given below trace back to one sample, sequenced in a study of blood T cell repertoires in COVID-19. The data were produced by immunoSEQ multiplex PCR, yet TCRdb's version contains in-frame clones alone and is incomplete. The data contain roughly 130,000 clones, roughly three quarters of them singletons. Sequencing was performed on peripheral blood. These receptors came from a woman aged 70-85 years with COVID-19, enrolled during active disease.

The chain joins TRBV11-3 to TRBJ2-7; no clear D. CDR3 size: 12 residues. The V end lost 0 bases, the J end lost 5 bases, and 5 bases lay between the germline ends. Germline V lookup: CDR1 SGHNT, CDR2 YENEEA. CDR3: CASSLDPNEQYF. The CDR3 bases are TGTGCCAGCAGCTTAGATCCTAACGAGCAGTACTTC.

The sample holds one count of this clone. V gene TRBV2 combines with J gene TRBJ1-2, with a weak D call TRBD1 (5 bases). The germline V gene encodes CDR1 SNHLY and CDR2 FYNNEI. CDR3 size: 13 residues. The V gene lost 6 bases and the J gene lost 4 bases, with 12 bases spanning the gap. CDR3 sequence (DNA): TGTGCCAGCAGACTCAGGACATCCTATGGCTACACCTTC. Encoded protein: CASRLRTSYGYTF.

This chain connects TRBV15 to TRBJ1-1; D unclear. This CDR3 comprises 13 residues. Germline values: CDR1 LNHNV, CDR2 YYDKDF (reference sequence). V gave up 3 bases and J gave up 0 bases, with 5 bases separating them. DNA for the CDR3: TGTGCCACCAGCAGGGAGATGAACACTGAAGCTTTCTTT. Its translation is CATSREMNTEAFF.

The chain couples TRBV3-1 (or the pseudogene TRBV3-2) to TRBJ2-7, with D possibly being TRBD2 (6 bases). Germline loops: CDR1 LGHDT, CDR2 YNNKEL (reference sequence). The CDR3 extends over 14 amino acids. The ends were cut back, 4 bases at V and 0 bases at J, with 10 bases in the middle. CDR3 in amino acids: CASSPGGFSYEQYF. The DNA of the CDR3 is TGTGCCAGCAGCCCCGGGGGTTTCTCCTACGAGCAGTACTTC.

The CDR3 loop reads CAIDTGLGVDEQFF. The CDR3 nucleotides are TGTGCCATCGATACGGGACTAGGCGTTGATGAGCAGTTCTTC. The chain is built from TRBV10-3 and TRBJ2-1, with 8 bases lining up with TRBD2. The CDR3 runs 14 residues. V lost 8 bases, J lost 8 bases, and 11 bases stayed unmatched. Germline CDR1 ENHRY, CDR2 SYGVKD.

The CDR3 here is CASRMRTGGPGELFF. The DNA for the CDR3 is TGTGCCAGCAGAATGCGGACAGGGGGACCCGGGGAGCTGTTTTTT. The chain recombines TRBV2 with TRBJ2-2; 10 bases fit TRBD1. CDR3 length: 15 amino acids. CDR1 SNHLY and CDR2 FYNNEI come from the germline V gene. V trimming: 6 bases; J trimming: 6 bases; junction bases outside the gene matches: 7.

This clone has just a few counts. In DNA form, the CDR3 reads TGCAGCGCCATGACAGGGCCCAATGAGCAGTTCTTC. Translated: CSAMTGPNEQFF. The rearrangement uses TRBV29-1 and TRBJ2-1, with 7 bases that match TRBD1. The germline gives CDR1 SQVTM, CDR2 ANQGSEA. The length of the CDR3 is 12 residues. J was trimmed by 6 bases and V by 7 bases; bases with no gene match: 6.

The gene calls are TRBV6-5 and TRBJ1-5, with 7 bases lining up with TRBD1. Germline CDR1 MNHEY, CDR2 SVGAGI. The CDR3 contains 11 residues. V gave up 10 bases and J gave up 6 bases; unmatched junction bases: 3. This chain's CDR3 is CAIPGGQPQHF. CDR3 nucleotide sequence: TGTGCCATCCCAGGGGGTCAGCCCCAGCATTTT.

V and J are TRBV23-1 and TRBJ1-3; weak D call: TRBD1 (5 bases). TRBV23-1 is an ORF for which the function is uncertain. The CDR3 contains 15 residues. V was trimmed by 4 bases and J by 8 bases, leaving 18 bases between them. As DNA, the CDR3 is TGCGCCAGCAGTCCGCAACTCAGGGAGGAGGACACCATATATTTT. This gives the protein CASSPQLREEDTIYF.

This rearrangement joins TRBV3-1 (or the pseudogene TRBV3-2) to TRBJ1-1, with no clear D. The CDR3 covers 14 residues. Germline values: CDR1 LGHDT, CDR2 YNNKEL (reference sequence). V lost 9 bases and J lost 4, with 18 bases in between. Written as DNA, the CDR3 is TGTGCCAGAACCCTGACCCAGGCAAGCACTGAAGCTTTCTTT. Translation gives CARTLTQASTEAFF.

The chain employs TRBV5-4 and TRBJ1-2; TRBD1 matches at 9 bases. CDR1 and CDR2 (germline): SGHNT, YYREEE (reference sequence). Trimming cost V 3 bases and J 7 bases; bases outside gene matches: 10. There are 15 residues in the CDR3. CDR3 nucleotide sequence: TGTGCCAGCAGCTCTCCGCGGGACAGGGTGGGTGGCTACACCTTC. It specifies CASSSPRDRVGGYTF. Together with reference TRBV5-4 and TRBJ1-2, the CDR3 gives the full variable domain: ETGVTQSPTHLIKTRGQQVTLRCSSQSGHNTVSWYQQALGQGPQFIFQYYREEENGRGNFPPRFSGLQFPNYSSELNVNALELDDSALYLCASSSPRDRVGGYTFGSGTRLTVV.

The chain uses TRBV5-1 and TRBJ2-5; 8 nucleotides align to TRBD1. Germline lookup yields CDR1 SGHRS and CDR2 YFSETQ. V was clipped by 5 bases and J by 1 base; unmatched bases: 7. This CDR3 is 15 amino acids long. The CDR3 sequence: CASRPMTGAQETQYF. For the CDR3, the DNA is TGCGCCAGCAGACCCATGACAGGGGCCCAAGAGACCCAGTACTTC.

This chain joins TRBV7-2 and TRBJ2-7; 9 positions match TRBD1. The V gene's germline CDR1 is SGHTA and CDR2 FQGNSA. The CDR3 extends over 14 amino acids. With 4 bases clipped from V and 12 bases from J, the junction kept 13 bases outside the gene matches. CDR3 coding DNA: TGTGCCAGCAGCTCCCGAGGACAGGGGACCTCTGGGTACTTC. Translation gives CASSSRGQGTSGYF. The full variable domain, with the rest looked up from reference TRBV7-2 and TRBJ2-7, is GAGVSQSPSNKVTEKGKDVELRCDPISGHTALYWYRQSLGQGLEFLIYFQGNSAPDKSGLPSDRFSAERTGGSVSTLTIQRTQQEDSAVYLCASSSRGQGTSGYFGPGTRLTVT.